This record concerns one TCR beta chain sequence. This clonotype was seen only once. The specificity of this receptor is unknown. Base qualities were left out, and no much larger clone turns up one base away. One read provides weak support. TCR repertoires of sorted CD4+ and CD8+ blood T cells from severe aplastic anemia patients and healthy subjects were deep-sequenced in the study. Ficoll-Paque density gradient centrifugation was used to isolate peripheral blood mononuclear cells. CD4+ and CD8+ T cells were sorted by FACS or magnetic beads before DNA extraction. The data stem from a study of CD8+CD57+ T cells in acquired aplastic anemia (dated by TCRdb to 2017 to 2018). Looking at the study overall: Extracted DNA from sorted CD4+ and CD8+ cells averaged 3.2 ug, ranging from about 0.19 to 30 ug. An average of roughly 10 million reads for CD4+ cells and approximately 11 million reads for CD8+ cells was obtained from healthy donor samples. Here is what the overall study found, with its caveats: CD8+ Simpson's diversity did not differ significantly between patients and healthy controls (P=0.060). Although 25 to 30 CD8+ CDR3 sequences were shared by patients and controls, these sequences appeared highly expressed in patients and within the immunodominant clones of patients.

Genomic DNA was used as template for profiling of TCR beta VDJ combinations and CDR3 sequences. An Illumina HiSeq 2000 was used for TCR repertoire sequencing. Concerning the study's data processing: TRBV/TRBJ rearrangement plots, CDR3 size and DJ length profiles, and Simpson's diversity index were used to evaluate the repertoires. The immunodominant clone was defined as the most abundant DNA sequence in deep sequencing data. CDR3 amino acid sequences were screened for sharing across subjects and were compared with published repertoires and the VDJdb database. TCRdb reprocessed the public reads (quality trimming at Q25 with fastp, clone calling with MiXCR) and kept in-frame beta chains. Every entry covers one CDR3 protein and lists the most common genes and DNA from its rows. TCRdb's processing, not the authors' own work, is the source of the V and J calls. The sample profile shows 90,000 to 120,000 distinct CDR3 sequences; 51% of them were found once. Of the sample, roughly 31% is held by the ten largest clones.

CDR1 and CDR2, per the germline V gene (reference sequence), are LNHDA and SQIVND. The CDR3 starts with the cysteine, ends with the phenylalanine, and has 14 residues. Only the CDR3 DNA is retained, 42 bases long and in frame from the first base. Trimming at the junction amounts to 2 bases on V and 7 bases on J, and the germline ends lie 12 bases apart. The sequencing input was sorted CD4+, CD8+, or CD8+CD57+ T cells (not recorded which) from PBMCs. The TCR originated in a human donor in good health, serving as a control. The rearranged segments are TRBV19 and TRBJ1-5, and the D gene may be TRBD1, 6 bases matching. The CDR3 here reads CASSIQGHGQPQHF. The DNA reads TGTGCCAGTAGTATACAGGGGCACGGGCAGCCCCAGCATTTT.